One sample yielded the 16 T cell receptor beta chains listed below, sequenced in a study of cytomegalovirus exposure and HLA in healthy donors. The PCR used 60 Vbeta and 13 Jbeta primers. The protocol was immunoSEQ multiplex PCR, while the TCRdb copy is restricted to in-frame clones and leaves out a portion. This table holds roughly 80,000 clones, over 70% found once. The specimen was PBMCs. All receptors derive from a man in his forties or fifties in good health and CMV-seropositive.

V usage is TRBV7-9 and J usage is TRBJ2-3; a weak D match, TRBD1 (5 bases). CDR3 size: 16 residues. Deletions cut 5 bases from V and 4 bases from J, with 19 bases between. Germline loops: CDR1 SEHNR, CDR2 FQNEAQ (reference sequence). In nucleotides, the CDR3 is TGTGCCAGCAGCCCCCCACAGGCGACATTCCCAGATACGCAGTATTTT. This gives the protein CASSPPQATFPDTQYF.

The V call is TRBV14, the J call TRBJ2-5; D is possibly TRBD1 (5 bases). Germline CDR1 and CDR2: SGHDN and FVKESK. The V and J ends lost 5 bases and 4 bases respectively, with 17 bases between them. CDR3 length equals 15 residues. The CDR3 region is CASSLSQGPGETQYF. CDR3 sequence (DNA): TGTGCCAGCAGCTTAAGCCAGGGCCCGGGAGAGACCCAGTACTTC.

J is TRBJ1-1 and V is TRBV5-1; 8 nucleotides align to TRBD1. V gave up 2 bases and J gave up 4 bases; unmatched junction bases: 10. The CDR3 length is 16 residues. Germline V gene lookup returns CDR1 SGHRS and CDR2 YFSETQ. CDR3 region: CASSFTRTGMGTEAFF. The CDR3 region has the DNA TGCGCCAGCAGCTTTACACGGACAGGGATGGGCACTGAAGCTTTCTTT.

The J gene is TRBJ2-2, the V gene TRBV7-3; 11 bases align to TRBD2. The CDR3 sequence is 20 residues long. Unmatched junction bases numbered 10, after V lost 1 base and J lost 0 bases. Germline V gives CDR1 SGHTA, CDR2 FQGTGA. The CDR3 here is CASSLNRWLAGGPNTGELFF. In nucleotides, the CDR3 is TGTGCCAGCAGCTTAAATAGGTGGCTAGCGGGAGGACCGAACACCGGGGAGCTGTTTTTT.

V usage is TRBV7-9 and J usage is TRBJ2-5, with D unclear. Judging by the DNA end, TRBJ2-7 fits better; the J call may be wrong. The CDR3 runs to 14 residues. CDR1 SEHNR and CDR2 FQNEAQ come from the germline V gene (reference sequence). CDR3 amino acids: CASSPGATSYEQYF. The DNA for the CDR3 is TGTGCCAGCAGCCCAGGCGCAACTTCATACGAGCAGTACTTC.

Only a few counts were recorded for this clone. J is TRBJ2-2 and V is TRBV9, with 11 nucleotides matching TRBD1. Trimming removed 3 bases from V and 2 bases from J; junction bases left unmatched: 3. Germline CDR1 reads SGDLS; CDR2 reads YYNGEE. The CDR3 has 16 amino acids. The chain's CDR3 is CASSARTGGNTGELFF. DNA of the CDR3: TGTGCCAGCAGCGCCAGGACAGGGGGCAACACCGGGGAGCTGTTTTTT.

The chain carries TRBV7-9 and TRBJ1-4, with 7 bases that match TRBD1. CDR1 is SEHNR and CDR2 is FQNEAQ in the germline V gene (reference sequence). The CDR3 runs 15 residues. The ends lost 5 bases at V and 3 bases at J; junction bases unmatched: 6. CDR3 region: CASSTGQASNEKLFF. The CDR3 nucleotides are TGTGCCAGCAGCACCGGACAGGCCTCTAATGAAAAACTGTTTTTT.

The J gene is TRBJ2-7, the V gene TRBV4-1; a weak D match, TRBD2 (5 bases). V lost 0 bases and J lost 2, with 17 bases in between. Germline assignment: CDR1 MGHRA and CDR2 YSYEKL. The CDR3 loop spans 17 amino acids. The chain's CDR3 is CASSQERLEGRAYEQYF. The CDR3 coding sequence is TGCGCCAGCAGCCAAGAAAGGCTCGAGGGTAGGGCCTACGAGCAGTACTTC.

This clone was counted a few times. The chain joins TRBV30 to TRBJ2-2, with TRBD1 matching over 8 bases. Germline V gives CDR1 GTSNPN, CDR2 SVGIG (reference sequence). The V gene end was trimmed by 7 bases and the J gene end by 6 bases; junction bases not matched to a gene: 7. This CDR3 has 13 residues. CDR3 region: CAFTGGGPGELFF. CDR3 DNA sequence: TGTGCCTTTACAGGGGGAGGCCCCGGGGAGCTGTTTTTT.

V and J are TRBV11-1 and TRBJ1-2; 7 bases are a match to TRBD1. This CDR3 contains 13 residues. V dropped 5 bases and J dropped 9; count of bases not matched to a gene: 9. The germline CDR1 and CDR2 sequences are SGHAT and FQDESV (reference sequence). The CDR3 region has the DNA TGTGCCAGCAGCCCAGGCACGACAGGGAGCTACACCTTC. This sequence encodes CASSPGTTGSYTF.

V is TRBV7-9 and J is TRBJ2-2; a possible D gene is TRBD2 (6 bases). V was shortened by 5 bases and J by 4 bases, with 14 bases between the two germline ends. The CDR3 is made up of 15 amino acids. Per germline, CDR1 SEHNR and CDR2 FQNEAQ (reference sequence). CDR3 DNA sequence: TGTGCCAGCAGCCCAATCCGCGGGGTCACCGGGGAGCTGTTTTTT. Translated, it gives CASSPIRGVTGELFF.

This clone was observed a handful of times. The rearrangement links TRBV30 to TRBJ2-3, with TRBD1 as a possible D gene (5 bases). The germline V and J ends were trimmed by 1 base and 4 bases, with 12 bases remaining between them. Germline values: CDR1 GTSNPN, CDR2 SVGIG (reference sequence). The CDR3 length is 14 residues. The CDR3 DNA reads as TGTGCCTGGAGTGACCCAGGGATCCCAGATACGCAGTATTTT. This gives the protein CAWSDPGIPDTQYF.

The chain has TRBV2 and TRBJ2-1; 11 bases match TRBD2. CDR1 and CDR2 from the germline V gene are SNHLY and FYNNEI. V dropped 7 bases and J dropped 3; count of bases not matched to a gene: 5. This CDR3 has 15 amino acids. CDR3 coding DNA: TGTGCCAGCACCACTCTAGCGGGAGGCTACAATGAGCAGTTCTTC. Translation: CASTTLAGGYNEQFF.

This clone was seen just once. This rearrangement joins TRBV28 to TRBJ2-7; 13 positions match TRBD2. This CDR3 is built from 16 residues. The germline V gene has CDR1 MDHEN and CDR2 SYDVKM. After removal of 5 bases from V and 1 base from J, the junction contained 5 bases not matched to a gene. As DNA, the CDR3 is TGTGCCAGCAGTCCAGGACTAGCGGGAGTATCCTACGAGCAGTACTTC. It encodes CASSPGLAGVSYEQYF.

The J gene is TRBJ2-1, the V gene TRBV5-1, with D unclear. Trimming shortened V by 4 bases and J by 1 base, and 12 bases separated the two germline ends. The CDR3 contains 15 residues. Germline CDR1 is SGHRS and CDR2 is YFSETQ. The CDR3 loop is CASSPGIGSYNEQFF. Here the CDR3 DNA reads TGCGCCAGCAGCCCGGGTATAGGATCCTACAATGAGCAGTTCTTC.

The chain joins TRBV11-2 to TRBJ2-1, with TRBD1 as a possible D gene (5 bases). Germline CDR1 is SGHAT and CDR2 is FQNNGV. Between the trimmed V and J ends, which lost 1 base and 2 bases, there was a span of 12 bases. This CDR3 spans 16 amino acids. The DNA for the CDR3 is TGTGCCAGCAGCTTAGGAAGGGGCTTGACCTACAATGAGCAGTTCTTC. Translated: CASSLGRGLTYNEQFF.